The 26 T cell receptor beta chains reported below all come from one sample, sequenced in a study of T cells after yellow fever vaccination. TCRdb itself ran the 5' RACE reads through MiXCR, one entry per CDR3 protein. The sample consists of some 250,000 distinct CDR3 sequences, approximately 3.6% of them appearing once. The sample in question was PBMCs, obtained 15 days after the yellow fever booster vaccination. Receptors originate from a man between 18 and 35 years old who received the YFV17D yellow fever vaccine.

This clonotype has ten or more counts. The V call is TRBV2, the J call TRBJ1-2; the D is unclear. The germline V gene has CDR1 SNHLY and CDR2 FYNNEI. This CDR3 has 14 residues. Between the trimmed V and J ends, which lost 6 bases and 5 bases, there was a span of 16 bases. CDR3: CASRGDNLLYGYTF. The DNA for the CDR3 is TGTGCCAGCAGGGGAGACAACCTCCTGTATGGCTACACCTTC.

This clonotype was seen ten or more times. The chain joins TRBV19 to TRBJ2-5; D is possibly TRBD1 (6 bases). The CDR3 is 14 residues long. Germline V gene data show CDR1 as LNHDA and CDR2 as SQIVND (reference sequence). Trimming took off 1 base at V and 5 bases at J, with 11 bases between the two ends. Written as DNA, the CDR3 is TGTGCCAGTAGTATAGGGACAGCGAGGGAGACCCAGTACTTC. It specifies CASSIGTARETQYF.

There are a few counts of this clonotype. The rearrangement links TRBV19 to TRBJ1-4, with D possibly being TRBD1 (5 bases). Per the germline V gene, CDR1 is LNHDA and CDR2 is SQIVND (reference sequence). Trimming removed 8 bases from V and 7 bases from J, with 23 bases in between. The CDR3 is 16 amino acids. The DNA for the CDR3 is TGTGCCAGTGACGGGGCCGGTACGTCGTGGAGTGAAAAACTGTTTTTT. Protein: CASDGAGTSWSEKLFF.

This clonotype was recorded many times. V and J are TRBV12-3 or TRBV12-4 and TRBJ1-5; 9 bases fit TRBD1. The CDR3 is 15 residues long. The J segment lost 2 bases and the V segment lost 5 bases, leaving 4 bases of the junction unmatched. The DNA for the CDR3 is TGTGCCAGCAGTCGGGACAGGGAAGGCAATCAGCCCCAGCATTTT. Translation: CASSRDREGNQPQHF.

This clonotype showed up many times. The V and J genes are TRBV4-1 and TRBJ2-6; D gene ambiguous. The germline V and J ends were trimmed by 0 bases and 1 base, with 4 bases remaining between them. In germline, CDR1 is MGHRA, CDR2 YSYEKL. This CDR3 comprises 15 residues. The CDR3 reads CASSQEESGANVLTF. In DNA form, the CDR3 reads TGCGCCAGCAGCCAAGAGGAGTCTGGGGCCAACGTCCTGACTTTC.

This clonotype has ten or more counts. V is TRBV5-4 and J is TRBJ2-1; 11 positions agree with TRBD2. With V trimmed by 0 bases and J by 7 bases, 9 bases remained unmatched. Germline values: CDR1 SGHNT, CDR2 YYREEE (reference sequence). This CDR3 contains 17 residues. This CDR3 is CASSLDGSGGAKNEQFF. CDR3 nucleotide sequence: TGTGCCAGCAGCTTGGATGGTAGCGGGGGGGCTAAAAATGAGCAGTTCTTC.

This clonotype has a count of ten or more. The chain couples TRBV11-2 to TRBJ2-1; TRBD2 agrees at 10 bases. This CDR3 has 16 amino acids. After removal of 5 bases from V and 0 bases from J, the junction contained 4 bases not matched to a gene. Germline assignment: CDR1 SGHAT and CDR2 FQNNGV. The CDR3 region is CASSPRLAGSYNEQFF. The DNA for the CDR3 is TGTGCCAGCAGCCCCAGACTAGCGGGCTCCTACAATGAGCAGTTCTTC.

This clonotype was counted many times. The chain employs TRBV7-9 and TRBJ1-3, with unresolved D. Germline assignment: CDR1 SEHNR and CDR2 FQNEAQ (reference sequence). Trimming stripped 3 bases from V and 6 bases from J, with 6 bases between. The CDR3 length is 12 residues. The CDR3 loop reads CASSFAENTIYF. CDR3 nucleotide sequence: TGTGCCAGCAGCTTCGCCGAAAACACCATATATTTT.

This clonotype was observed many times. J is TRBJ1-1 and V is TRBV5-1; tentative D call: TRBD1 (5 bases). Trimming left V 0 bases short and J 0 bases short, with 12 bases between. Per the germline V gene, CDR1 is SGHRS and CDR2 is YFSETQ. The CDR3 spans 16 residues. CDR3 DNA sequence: TGCGCCAGCAGCTTGGCTACAGGTTTCATGAACACTGAAGCTTTCTTT. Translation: CASSLATGFMNTEAFF.

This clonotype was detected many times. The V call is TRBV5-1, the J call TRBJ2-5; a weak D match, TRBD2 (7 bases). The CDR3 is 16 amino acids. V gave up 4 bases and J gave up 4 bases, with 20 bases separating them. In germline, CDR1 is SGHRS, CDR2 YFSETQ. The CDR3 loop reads CASSANLRGAGETQYF. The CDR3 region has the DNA TGCGCCAGCAGCGCAAACCTCCGGGGGGCCGGAGAGACCCAGTACTTC.

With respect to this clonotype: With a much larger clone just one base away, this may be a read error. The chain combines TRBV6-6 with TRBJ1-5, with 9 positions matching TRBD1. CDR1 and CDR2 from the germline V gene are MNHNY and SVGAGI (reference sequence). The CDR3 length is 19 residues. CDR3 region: CASSPITGGAEVGNQTQHF. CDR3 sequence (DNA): TGTGCCAGCAGCCCCATCACAGGGGGCGCCGAGGTGGGCAATCAGACCCAGCATTTT.

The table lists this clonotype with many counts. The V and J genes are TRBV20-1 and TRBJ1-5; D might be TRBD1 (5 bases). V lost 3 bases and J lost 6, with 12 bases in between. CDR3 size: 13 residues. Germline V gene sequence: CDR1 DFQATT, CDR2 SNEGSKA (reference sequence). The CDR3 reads CSASGVQGQPQHF. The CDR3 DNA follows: TGCAGTGCTAGCGGGGTCCAGGGTCAGCCCCAGCATTTT.

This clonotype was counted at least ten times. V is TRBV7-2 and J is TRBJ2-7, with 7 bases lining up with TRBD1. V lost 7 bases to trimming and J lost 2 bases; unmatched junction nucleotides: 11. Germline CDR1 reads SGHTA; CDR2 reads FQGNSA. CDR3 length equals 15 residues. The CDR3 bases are TGTGCCAGCACTACCATAGACAGGGATACCTACGAGCAGTACTTC. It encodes CASTTIDRDTYEQYF.

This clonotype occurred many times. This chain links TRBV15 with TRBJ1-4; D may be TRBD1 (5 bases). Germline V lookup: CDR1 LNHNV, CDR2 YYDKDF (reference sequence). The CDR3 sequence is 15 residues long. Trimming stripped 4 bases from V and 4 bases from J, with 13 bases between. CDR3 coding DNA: TGTGCCACCAGCAAGGCCGCCGGGGGTAATGAAAAACTGTTTTTT. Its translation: CATSKAAGGNEKLFF.

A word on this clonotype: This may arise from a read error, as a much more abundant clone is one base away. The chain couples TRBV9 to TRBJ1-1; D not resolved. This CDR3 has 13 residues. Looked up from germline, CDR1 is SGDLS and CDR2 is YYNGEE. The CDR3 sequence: CASSVGSIGEGFF. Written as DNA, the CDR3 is TGTGCCAGCAGCGTAGGAAGTATAGGAGAAGGTTTCTTT. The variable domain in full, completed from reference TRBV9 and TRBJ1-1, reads DSGVTQTPKHLITATGQRVTLRCSPRSGDLSVYWYQQSLDQGLQFLIQYYNGEERAKGNILERFSAQQFPDLHSELNLSSLELGDSALYFCASSVGSIGEGFFGQGTRLTVV.

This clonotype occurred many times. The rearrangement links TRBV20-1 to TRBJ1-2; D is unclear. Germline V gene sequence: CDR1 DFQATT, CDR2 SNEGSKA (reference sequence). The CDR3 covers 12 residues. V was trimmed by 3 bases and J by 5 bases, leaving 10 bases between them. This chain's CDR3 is CSARKRIYGYTF. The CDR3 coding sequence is TGCAGTGCTAGGAAACGTATTTATGGCTACACCTTC.

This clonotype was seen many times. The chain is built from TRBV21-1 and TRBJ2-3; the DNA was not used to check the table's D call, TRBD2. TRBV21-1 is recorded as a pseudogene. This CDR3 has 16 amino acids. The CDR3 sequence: CASSRPAGGPADTQYF. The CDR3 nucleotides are TGTGCCAGCAGCAGACCTGCGGGGGGGCCGGCAGATACGCAGTATTTT.

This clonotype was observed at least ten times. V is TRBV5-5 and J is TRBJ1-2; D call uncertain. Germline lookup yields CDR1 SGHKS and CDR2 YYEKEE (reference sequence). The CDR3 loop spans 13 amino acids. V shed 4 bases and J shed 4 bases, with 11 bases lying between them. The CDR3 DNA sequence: TGTGCCAGCAGCAAAGGACCCTCCTATGGCTACACCTTC. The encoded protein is CASSKGPSYGYTF.

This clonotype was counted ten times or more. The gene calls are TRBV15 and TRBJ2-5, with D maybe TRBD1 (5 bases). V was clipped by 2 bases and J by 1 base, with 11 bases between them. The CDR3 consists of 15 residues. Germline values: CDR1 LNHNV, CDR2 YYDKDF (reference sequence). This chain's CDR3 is CATSRRPGSQETQYF. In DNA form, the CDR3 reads TGTGCCACCAGCAGAAGACCAGGGTCCCAAGAGACCCAGTACTTC.

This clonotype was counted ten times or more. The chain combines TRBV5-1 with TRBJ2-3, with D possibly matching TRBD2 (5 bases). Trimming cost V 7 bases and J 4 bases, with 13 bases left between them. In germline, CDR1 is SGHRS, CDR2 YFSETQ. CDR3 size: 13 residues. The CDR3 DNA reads TGCGCCAGCGGGGAGATCAAGGCAGATACGCAGTATTTT. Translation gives CASGEIKADTQYF. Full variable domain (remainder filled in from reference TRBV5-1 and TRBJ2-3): KAGVTQTPRYLIKTRGQQVTLSCSPISGHRSVSWYQQTPGQGLQFLFEYFSETQRNKGNFPGRFSGRQFSNSRSEMNVSTLELGDSALYLCASGEIKADTQYFGPGTRLTVL.

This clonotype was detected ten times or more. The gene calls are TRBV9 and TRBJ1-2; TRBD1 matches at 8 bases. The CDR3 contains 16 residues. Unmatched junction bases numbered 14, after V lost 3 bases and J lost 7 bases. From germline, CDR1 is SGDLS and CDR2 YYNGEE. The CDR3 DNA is TGTGCCAGCAGCGCGACAGGGGCCCCCTCTGTATCTGGCTACACCTTC. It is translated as CASSATGAPSVSGYTF. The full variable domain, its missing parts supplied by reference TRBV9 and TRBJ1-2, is DSGVTQTPKHLITATGQRVTLRCSPRSGDLSVYWYQQSLDQGLQFLIQYYNGEERAKGNILERFSAQQFPDLHSELNLSSLELGDSALYFCASSATGAPSVSGYTFGSGTRLTVV.

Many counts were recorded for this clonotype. The CDR3 reads CSAPPSSVNEQFF. The CDR3 coding sequence is TGCAGTGCTCCTCCCTCCAGCGTCAATGAGCAGTTCTTC. V gene TRBV20-1 combines with J gene TRBJ2-1; D is unclear. With 5 bases removed from V and 6 bases from J, the gap between germline ends came to 14 bases. From germline, CDR1 is DFQATT and CDR2 SNEGSKA (reference sequence). This CDR3 spans 13 amino acids.

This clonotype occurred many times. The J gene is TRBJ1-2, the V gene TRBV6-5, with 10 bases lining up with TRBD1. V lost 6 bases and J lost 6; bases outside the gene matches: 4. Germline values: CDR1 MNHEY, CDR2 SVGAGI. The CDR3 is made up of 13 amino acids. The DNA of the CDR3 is TGTGCCAGCAGATGGGGACAGGGGCATGGCTACACCTTC. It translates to CASRWGQGHGYTF.

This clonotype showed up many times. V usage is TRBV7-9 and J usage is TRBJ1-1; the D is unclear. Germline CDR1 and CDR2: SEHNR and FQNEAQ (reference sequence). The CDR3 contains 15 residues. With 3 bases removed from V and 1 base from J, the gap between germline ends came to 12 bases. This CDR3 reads CASSLTTRGNTEAFF. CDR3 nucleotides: TGTGCCAGCAGCTTGACTACGCGGGGGAACACTGAAGCTTTCTTT.

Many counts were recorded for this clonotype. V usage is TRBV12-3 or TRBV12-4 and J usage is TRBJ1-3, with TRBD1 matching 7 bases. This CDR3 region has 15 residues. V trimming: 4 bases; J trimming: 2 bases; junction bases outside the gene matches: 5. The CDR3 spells CASSSSQGTGNTIYF. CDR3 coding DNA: TGTGCCAGCAGTTCATCACAGGGGACTGGAAACACCATATATTTT.

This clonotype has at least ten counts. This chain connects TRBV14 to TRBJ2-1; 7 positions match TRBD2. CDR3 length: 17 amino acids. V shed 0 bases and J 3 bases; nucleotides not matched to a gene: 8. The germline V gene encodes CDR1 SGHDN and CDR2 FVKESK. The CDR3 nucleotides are TGTGCCAGCAGCCAAGATCGTGGGGGGGGTTTCTACAATGAGCAGTTCTTC. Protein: CASSQDRGGGFYNEQFF.